A single sample is the source of the 14 T cell receptor beta chains below, sequenced in a study of T cell changes during pregnancy in multiple sclerosis. The repertoire was sequenced with immunoSEQ multiplex PCR; TCRdb's copy has only in-frame clones and lacks some. The sample lists tens of thousands of clones; 80% to 95% were seen once. The sample was CD4+ T cells from peripheral blood mononuclear cells, taken in the third trimester of pregnancy. The source is a female donor with multiple sclerosis, enrolled in a pregnancy study.

V gene TRBV11-2 combines with J gene TRBJ2-3, with TRBD2 as a possible D gene (7 bases). Looked up from germline, CDR1 is SGHAT and CDR2 is FQNNGV. V was shortened by 5 bases and J by 6 bases, with 18 bases between the two germline ends. There are 15 residues in the CDR3. In DNA form, the CDR3 reads TGTGCCAGCAGCCCTGGACTAGGAGGGGGTGATACGCAGTATTTT. This codes for CASSPGLGGGDTQYF.

The chain links TRBV28 to TRBJ2-3; D uncertain. Deletions cut 5 bases from V and 4 bases from J, with 13 bases between. This CDR3 is built from 14 residues. In germline, CDR1 is MDHEN, CDR2 SYDVKM. The DNA for the CDR3 is TGTGCCAGCAGTGAGGCGGTGGCGGCAGATACGCAGTATTTT. Protein product: CASSEAVAADTQYF.

This chain joins TRBV5-6 and TRBJ2-5, with a possible D match to TRBD2 (6 bases). The V gene lost 5 bases and the J gene lost 5 bases, with 16 bases spanning the gap. Germline assignment: CDR1 SGHDT and CDR2 YYEEEE. This CDR3 is 14 amino acids long. Written as DNA, the CDR3 is TGTGCCAGCAGGAAGCGACTAGGATCGGAGACCCAGTACTTC. It yields the protein CASRKRLGSETQYF.

V usage is TRBV10-3 and J usage is TRBJ1-2, with D possibly matching TRBD1 (5 bases). Deletions cut 7 bases from V and 5 bases from J, with 17 bases between. The CDR3 is 14 residues long. Germline V gene data show CDR1 as ENHRY and CDR2 as SYGVKD. CDR3: CAIKGTLGLYGYTF. The CDR3 region has the DNA TGTGCCATCAAGGGGACTCTGGGCCTTTATGGCTACACCTTC.

The chain couples TRBV28 to TRBJ1-5; a weak D match, TRBD1 (6 bases). The CDR3 extends over 13 amino acids. Trimming pared 1 base from V and 5 bases from J, leaving 6 bases between. Germline CDR1 reads MDHEN; CDR2 reads SYDVKM. The CDR3 region is CASSLSGDQPQHF. CDR3 nucleotide sequence: TGTGCCAGCAGTTTATCAGGGGATCAGCCCCAGCATTTT.

The chain has TRBV2 and TRBJ2-1; tentative D call: TRBD1 (5 bases). The CDR3 has 16 residues. Germline V gene sequence: CDR1 SNHLY, CDR2 FYNNEI. V was cut by 2 bases and J by 6 bases, with 17 bases left in between. Here the CDR3 DNA reads TGTGCCAGCAGTGAATCGTTCGGCCAGGGTGGCAATGAGCAGTTCTTC. Translated: CASSESFGQGGNEQFF.

A single count supports this clone. V usage is TRBV7-3 and J usage is TRBJ2-2, with TRBD1 matching over 7 bases. This CDR3 spans 11 amino acids. Germline V gives CDR1 SGHTA, CDR2 FQGTGA. Trimming took 8 bases from V and 6 from J; bases not matched to a gene: 0. CDR3 residues: CASGTAGELFF. The CDR3 nucleotides read TGTGCCAGCGGGACAGCCGGGGAGCTGTTTTTT. Filled out from reference TRBV7-3 and TRBJ2-2, the complete variable domain reads GAGVSQTPSNKVTEKGKYVELRCDPISGHTALYWYRQSLGQGPEFLIYFQGTGAADDSGLPNDRFFAVRPEGSVSTLKIQRTERGDSAVYLCASGTAGELFFGEGSRLTVL.

Here the CDR3 DNA reads TGTGCCAGTAGTCGGTTAGCGGGAGCCGCAGATACGCAGTATTTT. Translation: CASSRLAGAADTQYF. The V and J genes are TRBV19 and TRBJ2-3, with 9 bases fitting TRBD2. Germline V CDR1 and CDR2: LNHDA, SQIVND (reference sequence). J gave up 4 bases and V 5 bases, and 7 bases lay outside the gene matches. The CDR3 is 15 residues long.

The CDR3 loop is CASPKGNTTDTQYF. The CDR3 region has the DNA TGTGCCAGCCCCAAGGGGAACACCACAGATACGCAGTATTTT. The chain combines TRBV7-9 with TRBJ2-3, with D possibly TRBD1 on 5 matching bases. V was clipped by 8 bases and J by 2 bases, with 14 bases between them. The germline gives CDR1 SEHNR, CDR2 FQNEAQ (reference sequence). CDR3 length: 14 residues.

This chain uses TRBV18 with TRBJ2-7; 14 bases are a match to TRBD2. Germline loops: CDR1 KGHSH, CDR2 LQKENI. Trimming removed 4 bases from V and 2 bases from J; junction bases left unmatched: 16. This CDR3 spans 20 amino acids. CDR3 amino acids: CASSRGTSGSPTGVPYEQYF. The CDR3 DNA reads TGTGCCAGCTCACGGGGGACTAGCGGGAGTCCAACCGGAGTACCCTACGAGCAGTACTTC.

This clone was picked up a small number of times. The rearrangement links TRBV15 to TRBJ2-3, with 8 bases fitting TRBD2. V dropped 2 bases and J dropped 1; count of bases not matched to a gene: 5. Germline lookup yields CDR1 LNHNV and CDR2 YYDKDF (reference sequence). The CDR3 is made up of 16 amino acids. The CDR3 region is CATSRREGRGTDTQYF. For the CDR3, the DNA is TGTGCCACCAGCAGACGGGAGGGCCGCGGCACAGATACGCAGTATTTT. Full variable domain (missing parts from reference TRBV15 and TRBJ2-3): DAMVIQNPRYQVTQFGKPVTLSCSQTLNHNVMYWYQQKSSQAPKLLFHYYDKDFNNEADTPDNFQSRRPNTSFCFLDIRSPGLGDTAMYLCATSRREGRGTDTQYFGPGTRLTVL.

The chain carries TRBV19 and TRBJ1-1, with 7 nucleotides matching TRBD1. The CDR3 spans 13 residues. V gave up 2 bases and J gave up 6 bases; unmatched junction bases: 3. The germline V gene has CDR1 LNHDA and CDR2 SQIVND (reference sequence). The CDR3 spells CASSITGDAEAFF. In DNA, the CDR3 is TGTGCCAGTAGTATAACAGGGGATGCTGAAGCTTTCTTT.

The chain couples TRBV5-4 to TRBJ2-1, with 14 positions matching TRBD2. The CDR3 runs to 17 residues. Germline V CDR1 and CDR2: SGHNT, YYREEE (reference sequence). The junction had 13 bases not matched to a gene; V was cut back by 4 bases and J by 10 bases. The CDR3, as DNA: TGTGCCAGCAGCCCTCCCACCGGGACTAGCGGGAGTAACGAGCAGTTCTTC. Protein sequence: CASSPPTGTSGSNEQFF. Combining the CDR3 with reference TRBV5-4 and TRBJ2-1 gives the whole variable domain ETGVTQSPTHLIKTRGQQVTLRCSSQSGHNTVSWYQQALGQGPQFIFQYYREEENGRGNFPPRFSGLQFPNYSSELNVNALELDDSALYLCASSPPTGTSGSNEQFFGPGTRLTVL.

The rearrangement joins TRBV10-3 to TRBJ1-5; D call uncertain. Germline loops: CDR1 ENHRY, CDR2 SYGVKD. V lost 4 bases and J 0 bases, leaving 10 bases between the germline ends. CDR3 length: 15 amino acids. The CDR3 sequence is CAISARIDSNQPQHF. The CDR3 nucleotides are TGTGCCATCAGTGCGCGCATAGATAGCAATCAGCCCCAGCATTTT.